This entry lists 31 T cell receptor beta chains sequenced from one sample in a study of graft-versus-host responses after intestinal transplantation. TCRdb's table, derived via immunoSEQ multiplex PCR, lists solely in-frame clones and lacks some. The sample consists of just under 30,000 clones, about four fifths of them appearing once. Lamina propria and intraepithelial lymphocytes were released by processing graft tissue. The sample here was ileum tissue, taken 98 days after intestinal transplantation. The receptors stem from a human patient who received an intestinal transplant, so some T cells may come from the graft donor.

This clone was seen more than once but under ten times. The chain uses TRBV4-1 and TRBJ1-1; no reliable D call. This CDR3 is 13 amino acids long. V lost 4 bases and J 4 bases, leaving 10 bases between the germline ends. Germline CDR1 reads MGHRA; CDR2 reads YSYEKL. CDR3 protein: CASSPTIGTEAFF. The CDR3 nucleotides are TGCGCCAGCAGCCCTACCATCGGCACTGAAGCTTTCTTT.

J is TRBJ2-2 and V is TRBV7-3; 7 bases map to TRBD1. Trimming took 5 bases from V and 6 from J; bases not matched to a gene: 3. Germline values: CDR1 SGHTA, CDR2 FQGTGA. The CDR3 is 13 amino acids. The CDR3 DNA follows: TGTGCCAGCAGCCTGCAGGGGGCCGGGGAGCTGTTTTTT. This sequence encodes CASSLQGAGELFF.

The chain carries TRBV6-1 and TRBJ1-1; weak D call: TRBD1 (5 bases). Germline loops: CDR1 MNHNS, CDR2 SASEGT. This CDR3 has 14 residues. Trimming took 2 bases from V and 5 from J, leaving 12 bases between them. Written as DNA, the CDR3 is TGTGCCAGCAGTGAAAGTGGGGCGGGAACTGAAGCTTTCTTT. Its protein product is CASSESGAGTEAFF.

The chain recombines TRBV12-5 with TRBJ1-2; D call uncertain. The V and J ends lost 1 base and 6 bases respectively, with 12 bases between them. The CDR3 spans 14 residues. CDR1 LGHNT and CDR2 FRNRAP come from the germline V gene. This CDR3 reads CASGLAPGEHGYTF. For the CDR3, the DNA is TGTGCTAGTGGTTTGGCGCCGGGAGAACATGGCTACACCTTC.

The rearrangement uses TRBV9 and TRBJ2-1; no definite D call. The germline gives CDR1 SGDLS, CDR2 YYNGEE. This CDR3 comprises 15 residues. Deletions cut 4 bases from V and 0 bases from J, with 11 bases between. The CDR3 DNA reads TGTGCCAGCAGCCCAATCAGAAGCTCCTACAATGAGCAGTTCTTC. This codes for CASSPIRSSYNEQFF.

This clone was seen only a few times. The chain links TRBV7-2 to TRBJ1-3; D is unclear. The CDR3 length is 14 residues. V gave up 2 bases and J gave up 2 bases, with 7 bases separating them. Looked up from germline, CDR1 is SGHTA and CDR2 is FQGNSA. The CDR3 nucleotides read TGTGCCAGCAGCTTACGGGCCGCTGGAAACACCATATATTTT. It encodes CASSLRAAGNTIYF.

The V and J genes are TRBV19 and TRBJ2-3; D gene unclear. V was pared by 5 bases and J by 6 bases, with 18 bases between. The germline V gene has CDR1 LNHDA and CDR2 SQIVND (reference sequence). The CDR3 covers 15 residues. The CDR3 sequence: CASSLTGQNRDTQYF. The CDR3 DNA follows: TGTGCCAGTAGTCTGACTGGTCAAAACCGCGATACGCAGTATTTT.

This clone was seen a handful of times. The J gene is TRBJ2-1, the V gene TRBV28; no clear D gene. With 6 bases removed from V and 1 base from J, the gap between germline ends came to 7 bases. From germline, CDR1 is MDHEN and CDR2 SYDVKM. There are 13 residues in the CDR3. The DNA of the CDR3 is TGTGCCAGCAGGGTACTTTCCTACAATGAGCAGTTCTTC. Translation gives CASRVLSYNEQFF.

The chain has TRBV19 and TRBJ2-3; D not certain. This CDR3 is built from 13 residues. The V gene's germline CDR1 is LNHDA and CDR2 SQIVND (reference sequence). The ends were cut back, 4 bases at V and 2 bases at J, with 7 bases in the middle. The CDR3 sequence is CASSTVSTDTQYF. The CDR3 DNA sequence: TGTGCCAGTAGTACGGTCTCCACAGATACGCAGTATTTT.

The chain combines TRBV6-1 with TRBJ1-1; the D is unclear. Germline loops: CDR1 MNHNS, CDR2 SASEGT. V lost 6 bases, J lost 13 bases, and 12 bases lay in between. This CDR3 has 10 residues. CDR3 in DNA: TGTGCCAGCAGGAACAACATAGTTTTCTTT. Its protein product is CASRNNIVFF.

In this sample, this clone turned up once. The rearrangement uses TRBV27 and TRBJ1-1; D call uncertain. V was trimmed by 5 bases and J by 6 bases, leaving 16 bases between them. The CDR3 covers 14 residues. Germline CDR1 MNHEY, CDR2 SMNVEV (reference sequence). The DNA of the CDR3 is TGTGCCAGCAGTCGGCTGAGGGATTTGGCTGAAGCTTTCTTT. Translating gives CASSRLRDLAEAFF.

The chain recombines TRBV6-5 with TRBJ1-2, with a tentative D call TRBD1 (6 bases). CDR1 MNHEY and CDR2 SVGAGI come from the germline V gene. This CDR3 region has 15 residues. Trimming pared 4 bases from V and 6 bases from J, leaving 18 bases between. The CDR3 is CASSSHPGRGDGYTF. As DNA, the CDR3 is TGTGCCAGCAGTTCTCATCCGGGTAGGGGGGATGGCTACACCTTC.

J is TRBJ2-2 and V is TRBV6-4; D perhaps matches TRBD1 (5 bases). The CDR3 is 17 amino acids. CDR1 is MRHNA and CDR2 is SNTAGT in the germline V gene. V lost 6 bases to trimming and J lost 3 bases, with 20 bases between them. CDR3 nucleotides: TGTGCCAGCAGAGGCAGGGTCTATTTATGGGACACCGGGGAGCTGTTTTTT. It is translated as CASRGRVYLWDTGELFF.

The V and J genes are TRBV2 and TRBJ2-1; maybe TRBD2 (7 bases). The V end was cut by 5 bases, the J end by 5 bases, with 22 bases between. Looked up from germline, CDR1 is SNHLY and CDR2 is FYNNEI. The CDR3 extends over 17 amino acids. The CDR3 region is CASSNFGGGPGNNEQFF. CDR3 nucleotide sequence: TGTGCCAGCAGTAATTTTGGGGGGGGCCCCGGGAACAATGAGCAGTTCTTC.

This chain joins TRBV4-1 and TRBJ1-1; a weak D match, TRBD1 (5 bases). The CDR3 runs 14 residues. Deletions cut 3 bases from V and 0 bases from J, with 8 bases between. Per the germline V gene, CDR1 is MGHRA and CDR2 is YSYEKL. CDR3 nucleotide sequence: TGCGCCAGCAGCCACCTGACAGTGAACACTGAAGCTTTCTTT. The encoded protein is CASSHLTVNTEAFF.

This clone was observed once. The chain links TRBV5-8 to TRBJ1-1; TRBD1 agrees at 10 bases. The CDR3 has 14 amino acids. CDR1 is SGHTS and CDR2 is YDEGEE in the germline V gene. Trimming at V came to 4 bases and at J to 11 bases, leaving 11 bases not matched to a gene. The CDR3 here is CASSHGTGASPAFF. Here the CDR3 DNA reads TGTGCCAGCAGCCACGGGACAGGGGCCTCACCTGCTTTCTTT.

This chain joins TRBV6-1 and TRBJ1-5, with a weak D call TRBD1 (5 bases). The CDR3 runs 13 residues. The germline CDR1 and CDR2 sequences are MNHNS and SASEGT. Deletions cut 6 bases from V and 1 base from J, with 7 bases between. The CDR3 loop is CASSQGSNQPQHF. CDR3 nucleotide sequence: TGTGCCAGCAGCCAGGGAAGCAATCAGCCCCAGCATTTT.

The chain recombines TRBV2 with TRBJ2-5; 10 positions agree with TRBD2. Germline V gene data show CDR1 as SNHLY and CDR2 as FYNNEI. The V gene end was trimmed by 0 bases and the J gene end by 0 bases; junction bases not matched to a gene: 7. The CDR3 loop spans 18 amino acids. The CDR3 coding sequence is TGTGCCAGCAGTGAAGCGGGAGGACTAGCGGCCGACCAAGAGACCCAGTACTTC. The encoded protein is CASSEAGGLAADQETQYF. The full variable domain, in which reference TRBV2 and TRBJ2-5 provide the parts outside the CDR3, is EPEVTQTPSHQVTQMGQEVILRCVPISNHLYFYWYRQILGQKVEFLVSFYNNEISEKSEIFDDQFSVERPDGSNFTLKIRSTKLEDSAMYFCASSEAGGLAADQETQYFGPGTRLLVL.

The rearrangement joins TRBV29-1 to TRBJ2-5; D gene uncertain. Per the germline V gene, CDR1 is SQVTM and CDR2 is ANQGSEA. The CDR3 has 13 residues. V was cut by 5 bases and J by 1 base, with 11 bases left in between. CDR3 in DNA: TGCAGCGTTTCCCCAGGAATCCAAGAGACCCAGTACTTC. Translating it yields CSVSPGIQETQYF.

The J gene is TRBJ2-7, the V gene TRBV15; D may be TRBD1 (5 bases). Germline CDR1 LNHNV, CDR2 YYDKDF (reference sequence). The CDR3 covers 12 residues. V shed 5 bases and J shed 1 base, with 6 bases lying between them. CDR3 coding DNA: TGTGCCACCAGCGGGGCGTCCTACGAGCAGTACTTC. Translation gives CATSGASYEQYF.

The table lists this clone with a count of one. CDR3 loop: CASRNRQGASYNSPLHF. The DNA for the CDR3 is TGTGCCAGCAGAAATAGACAGGGGGCATCCTATAATTCACCCCTCCACTTT. This rearrangement joins TRBV27 to TRBJ1-6; 10 nucleotides align to TRBD1. CDR1 MNHEY and CDR2 SMNVEV come from the germline V gene (reference sequence). The CDR3 contains 17 residues. The trim removed 6 bases at V and 1 base at J, leaving 6 bases unmatched.

The rearrangement uses TRBV4-1 and TRBJ2-1; 11 bases are shared with TRBD2. This CDR3 is 15 amino acids long. With V trimmed by 3 bases and J by 4 bases, 2 bases remained unmatched. Germline V lookup: CDR1 MGHRA, CDR2 YSYEKL. The CDR3 nucleotides read TGCGCCAGCAGCCAGATAGCGGGGGGGTACAATGAGCAGTTCTTC. Translation gives CASSQIAGGYNEQFF.

The chain is built from TRBV18 and TRBJ2-5, with D possibly being TRBD2 (6 bases). Trimming removed 3 bases at V and 6 bases at J, with 8 bases between. Germline values: CDR1 KGHSH, CDR2 LQKENI. The CDR3 runs 12 residues. The CDR3 DNA sequence: TGTGCCAGCTCACCGGAGGGGAAGACCCAGTACTTC. As protein: CASSPEGKTQYF.

The chain recombines TRBV4-2 with TRBJ1-6, with D unresolved. Trimming removed 0 bases at V and 11 bases at J, with 14 bases between. Germline V gene data show CDR1 as LGHNA and CDR2 as YNFKEQ. The CDR3 consists of 15 residues. The CDR3 DNA follows: TGTGCCAGCAGCCAAGACTGGCTTCGAGAGACACCCCTCCACTTT. Protein sequence: CASSQDWLRETPLHF.

The chain has TRBV18 and TRBJ1-5; 9 nucleotides agree with TRBD1. Germline-derived CDR1 and CDR2 are KGHSH and LQKENI. This CDR3 spans 16 amino acids. The J segment lost 6 bases and the V segment lost 3 bases, leaving 9 bases of the junction unmatched. The CDR3 DNA reads TGTGCCAGCTCACCCTCCGGGACAGGGTTAGGTCAGCCCCAGCATTTT. The encoded protein is CASSPSGTGLGQPQHF. The full variable domain, its missing parts supplied by reference TRBV18 and TRBJ1-5, is NAGVMQNPRHLVRRRGQEARLRCSPMKGHSHVYWYRQLPEEGLKFMVYLQKENIIDESGMPKERFSAEFPKEGPSILRIQQVVRGDSAAYFCASSPSGTGLGQPQHFGDGTRLSIL.

V gene TRBV2 combines with J gene TRBJ2-5; 15 bases fit TRBD2. CDR1 and CDR2 (germline): SNHLY, FYNNEI. The CDR3 has 17 amino acids. V gave up 6 bases and J gave up 4 bases; unmatched junction bases: 9. Written as DNA, the CDR3 is TGTGCCAGCAGGGAACGGACTAGCGGGGGGGCCCCAGAGACCCAGTACTTC. It is translated as CASRERTSGGAPETQYF.

This clone has a single count. The V and J genes are TRBV19 and TRBJ2-2, with TRBD1 as a possible D gene (5 bases). Deletions cut 6 bases from V and 2 bases from J, with 16 bases between. The germline V gene encodes CDR1 LNHDA and CDR2 SQIVND (reference sequence). This CDR3 has 16 amino acids. CDR3 bases: TGTGCCAGTAGCCGACTTACAGGCTATAACACCGGGGAGCTGTTTTTT. Translation gives CASSRLTGYNTGELFF.

This rearrangement joins TRBV5-1 to TRBJ2-5; 7 nucleotides match TRBD1. This CDR3 region has 15 residues. Germline assignment: CDR1 SGHRS and CDR2 YFSETQ. V lost 1 base to trimming and J lost 7 bases; unmatched junction nucleotides: 10. CDR3 nucleotides: TGCGCCAGCAGCTTGAGCCAGGGGGAAAGGGGGACCCAGTACTTC. Translated: CASSLSQGERGTQYF.

This clone was observed a few times. The chain employs TRBV7-6 and TRBJ2-5; possibly TRBD1 for D (5 bases). CDR1 and CDR2 from the germline V gene are SGHVS and FNYEAQ. The ends were cut back, 5 bases at V and 2 bases at J, with 9 bases in the middle. The CDR3 is made up of 13 amino acids. The CDR3 region has the DNA TGTGCCAGCAGCGCAACAGGTCAAGAGACCCAGTACTTC. This sequence encodes CASSATGQETQYF.

The chain is built from TRBV6-4 and TRBJ1-5; D might be TRBD1 (5 bases). V dropped 4 bases and J dropped 5 bases, with 12 bases sitting between them. CDR1 is MRHNA and CDR2 is SNTAGT in the germline V gene. This CDR3 contains 14 residues. CDR3 loop: CASSAGAEDQPQHF. DNA of the CDR3: TGTGCCAGCAGTGCCGGGGCGGAGGATCAGCCCCAGCATTTT.

Only one count was recorded for this clone. This chain joins TRBV28 and TRBJ2-1, with 10 nucleotides matching TRBD1. CDR3 length: 15 residues. V was pared by 7 bases and J by 7 bases, with 10 bases of the junction left unmatched. Per germline, CDR1 MDHEN and CDR2 SYDVKM. The CDR3 loop is CASTRADRGVNEQFF. The CDR3 DNA reads TGTGCCAGCACCCGGGCGGACAGGGGGGTAAATGAGCAGTTCTTC.